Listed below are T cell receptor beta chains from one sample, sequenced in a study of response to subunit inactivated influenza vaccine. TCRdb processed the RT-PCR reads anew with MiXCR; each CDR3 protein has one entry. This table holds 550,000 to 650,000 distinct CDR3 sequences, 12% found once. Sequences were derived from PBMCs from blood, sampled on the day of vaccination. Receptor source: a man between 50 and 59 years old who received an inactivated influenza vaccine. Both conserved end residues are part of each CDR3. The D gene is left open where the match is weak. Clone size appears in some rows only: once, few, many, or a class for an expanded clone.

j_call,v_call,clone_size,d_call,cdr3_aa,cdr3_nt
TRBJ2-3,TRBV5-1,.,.,CASSILTGVTDTQYF,TGCGCCAGCAGCATCCTGACAGGCGTCACAGATACGCAGTATTTT
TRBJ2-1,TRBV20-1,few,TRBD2,CSAREVRLAGEKNEQFF,TGCAGTGCTAGAGAGGTCAGGCTAGCGGGAGAAAAAAATGAGCAGTTCTTC
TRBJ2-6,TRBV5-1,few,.,CASNGHESSGANVLTF,TGCGCCAGCAACGGACACGAAAGCTCTGGGGCCAACGTCCTGACTTTC
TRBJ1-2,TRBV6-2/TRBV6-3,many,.,CASNRGVYGYTF,TGTGCCAGCAACCGAGGGGTCTATGGCTACACCTTC
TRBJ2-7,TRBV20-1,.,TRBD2,CSARQAKGLRYEQYF,TGCAGTGCTCGCCAGGCCAAGGGACTACGCTACGAGCAGTACTTC
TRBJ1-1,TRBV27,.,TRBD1,CASSLYGTGSTEAFF,TGTGCCAGCAGTTTATATGGGACAGGGAGTACTGAAGCTTTCTTT
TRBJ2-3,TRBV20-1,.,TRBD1,CSARRGQATTDTQYF,TGCAGTGCTAGGCGGGGACAGGCGACGACAGATACGCAGTATTTT
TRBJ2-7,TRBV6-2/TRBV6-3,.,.,CASIAYLAADFRSEQYF,TGTGCCAGCATCGCTTACTTAGCGGCGGACTTCCGGAGCGAGCAGTACTTC
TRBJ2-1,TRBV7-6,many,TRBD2,CASSLIASGSGNEQFF,TGTGCCAGCAGCTTAATAGCTAGCGGGAGCGGTAATGAGCAGTTCTTC
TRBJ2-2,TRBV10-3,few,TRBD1,CAISELDRGPGELFF,TGTGCCATCAGTGAGCTTGACAGGGGGCCCGGGGAGCTGTTTTTT
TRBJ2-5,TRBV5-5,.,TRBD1,CASSPQTGVVETQYF,TGTGCCAGCAGCCCCCAGACAGGGGTGGTGGAGACCCAGTACTTC
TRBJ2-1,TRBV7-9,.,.,CASNKDSYYNEQFF,TGTGCCAGCAACAAGGACAGCTACTACAATGAGCAGTTCTTC
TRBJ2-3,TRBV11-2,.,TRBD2,CASSILAGGHTDTQYF,TGTGCCAGCAGCATACTAGCGGGAGGGCACACAGATACGCAGTATTTT
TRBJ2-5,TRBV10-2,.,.,CASTSVSSGVETQYF,TGCGCCAGCACCTCGGTCTCTAGTGGAGTGGAGACCCAGTACTTC
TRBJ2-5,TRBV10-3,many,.,CAISEGQQETQYF,TGTGCCATCAGTGAGGGCCAGCAAGAGACCCAGTACTTC